This T cell receptor beta chain was obtained from a study of blood T cell repertoires in COVID-19. Background on the study: Whether acute or convalescent, the COVID-19 samples came from the United States, Italy and Spain. Sources were T cells, B-cell-depleted T cells, or PBMCs; the material itself was cDNA or gDNA.

In germline, CDR1 is SGHRS, CDR2 YFSETQ. The V gene lost 4 bases and the J gene lost 6 bases, with 12 bases spanning the gap. The CDR3 covers 13 residues. As processed by the authors: Reference gene primer amplification gave nucleated cell count estimates. Profiled with immunoSEQ multiplex PCR; TCRdb holds only in-frame clones, not every one. V, J and clone size reflect that table, while D and trimming were determined from the DNA. The sample has 60,000 to 70,000 clones, more than 65% seen once. The sample comprised peripheral blood. The clonotype comes from a woman in her sixties or seventies with acute or convalescent COVID-19. The chain links TRBV5-1 to TRBJ2-3, with D unclear. The CDR3 nucleotides read TGCGCCAGCAGCCGCGGATTACTCGATACGCAGTATTTT. Protein sequence: CASSRGLLDTQYF.